The 2 T cell receptor beta chains given below trace back to one sample, sequenced in a study of cytomegalovirus exposure and HLA in healthy donors. Data came from immunoSEQ multiplex PCR; TCRdb stores just in-frame clones and leaves some out. The table has some 98,000 clones, roughly 84% seen once. The sequencing input was PBMCs. Receptors originate from a man aged 18 to 29 in good health and CMV-seropositive.

A note on this clone: The junction does not match germline at one end; this may be a read error. This chain joins TRBV7-8 and TRBJ2-7; no reliable D call. CDR1 is SGHVS and CDR2 is FQNEAQ in the germline V gene. The CDR3 consists of 13 residues. Here the CDR3 reads CASSQELSSEQYF. CDR3 in DNA: TGTGCCAGCAGCCAAGAGCTTTCCTCCGAGCAGTACTTC. Full variable domain (remainder filled in from reference TRBV7-8 and TRBJ2-7): GAGVSQSPRYKVAKRGQDVALRCDPISGHVSLFWYQQALGQGPEFLTYFQNEAQLDKSGLPSDRFFAERPEGSVSTLKIQRTQQEDSAVYLCASSQELSSEQYFGPGTRLTVT.

This sequence joins TRBV5-6 and TRBJ2-2; TRBD2 matches at 11 bases. J was trimmed by 1 base and V by 4 bases; bases with no gene match: 3. The CDR3 loop spans 16 amino acids. Per germline, CDR1 SGHDT and CDR2 YYEEEE. In DNA, the CDR3 is TGTGCCAGCAGCCCCGGACTAGCGGGGAACACCGGGGAGCTGTTTTTT. This sequence encodes CASSPGLAGNTGELFF.